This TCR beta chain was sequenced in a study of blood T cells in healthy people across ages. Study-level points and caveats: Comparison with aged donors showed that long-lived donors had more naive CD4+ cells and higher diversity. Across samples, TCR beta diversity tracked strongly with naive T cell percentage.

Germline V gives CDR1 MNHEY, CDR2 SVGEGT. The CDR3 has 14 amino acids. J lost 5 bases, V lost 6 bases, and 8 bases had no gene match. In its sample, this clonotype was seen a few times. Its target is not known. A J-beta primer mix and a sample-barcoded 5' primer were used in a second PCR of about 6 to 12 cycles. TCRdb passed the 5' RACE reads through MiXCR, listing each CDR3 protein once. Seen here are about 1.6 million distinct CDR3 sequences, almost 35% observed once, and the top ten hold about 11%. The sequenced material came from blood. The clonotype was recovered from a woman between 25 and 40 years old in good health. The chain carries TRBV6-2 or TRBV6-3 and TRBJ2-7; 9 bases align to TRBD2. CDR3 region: CASRLAGPNDEQYF. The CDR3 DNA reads TGTGCCAGCAGGCTAGCGGGGCCGAACGACGAGCAGTACTTC.